Each of the 20 T cell receptor beta chains below was sequenced from the same sample in a study of T cells in Graves' hyperthyroidism and ophthalmopathy. TCR beta CDR3 regions were amplified from RNA transcripts. During a first-round RT-PCR of the TCR CDR3, the HTBI primer set was used. TCRdb used MiXCR to reprocess the multiplex PCR reads, holding one entry per CDR3 protein. The sample has around 600,000 distinct CDR3 sequences; 13% to 15% are singletons. The specimen sequenced was blood. The receptors derive from a woman aged 45-60 years with Graves' ophthalmopathy.

This clonotype was observed many times. The chain recombines TRBV20-1 with TRBJ2-2; 9 bases are shared with TRBD1. The CDR3 is 13 amino acids. Trimming removed 4 bases from V and 5 bases from J; junction bases left unmatched: 2. Germline V CDR1 and CDR2: DFQATT, SNEGSKA (reference sequence). Here the CDR3 DNA reads TGCAGTGCTACCGGGACAGGGACCGGGGAGCTGTTTTTT. Encoded protein: CSATGTGTGELFF.

This clonotype was seen ten or more times. The chain employs TRBV7-2 and TRBJ2-3; 9 nucleotides match TRBD2. V dropped 5 bases and J dropped 0; count of bases not matched to a gene: 3. CDR3 size: 15 residues. Germline CDR1 reads SGHTA; CDR2 reads FQGNSA. For the CDR3, the DNA is TGTGCCAGCAGCAGAACTAGCGGGAGCACAGATACGCAGTATTTT. This sequence encodes CASSRTSGSTDTQYF. The full variable domain, its missing parts supplied by reference TRBV7-2 and TRBJ2-3, is GAGVSQSPSNKVTEKGKDVELRCDPISGHTALYWYRQSLGQGLEFLIYFQGNSAPDKSGLPSDRFSAERTGGSVSTLTIQRTQQEDSAVYLCASSRTSGSTDTQYFGPGTRLTVL.

This clonotype was counted many times. V usage is TRBV7-9 and J usage is TRBJ2-3; D uncertain. The V gene's germline CDR1 is SEHNR and CDR2 FQNEAQ (reference sequence). With 1 base removed from V and 1 base from J, the gap between germline ends came to 9 bases. This CDR3 contains 15 residues. The CDR3 spells CASSLVGSGTDTQYF. CDR3 in DNA: TGTGCCAGCAGCTTAGTAGGGTCGGGCACAGATACGCAGTATTTT.

This clonotype was observed many times. J is TRBJ2-1 and V is TRBV28; D may be TRBD1 (6 bases). Germline loops: CDR1 MDHEN, CDR2 SYDVKM. Trimming removed 5 bases at V and 8 bases at J, with 16 bases between. This CDR3 has 14 residues. This CDR3 is CASSETGSLDEQFF. CDR3 DNA: TGTGCCAGCAGTGAGACAGGCTCATTGGATGAGCAGTTCTTC.

V and J are TRBV7-9 and TRBJ1-3; 8 bases map to TRBD1. The V gene's germline CDR1 is SEHNR and CDR2 FQNEAQ (reference sequence). The CDR3 consists of 16 residues. Trimming removed 1 base from V and 2 bases from J; junction bases left unmatched: 4. The CDR3 spells CASSLDLTGAGNTIYF. The CDR3, as DNA: TGTGCCAGCAGCTTAGACCTGACAGGGGCTGGAAACACCATATATTTT.

In its sample, this clonotype was seen many times. The V call is TRBV7-2, the J call TRBJ2-2, with D maybe TRBD2 (6 bases). Germline CDR1 reads SGHTA; CDR2 reads FQGNSA. Trimming shortened V by 1 base and J by 5 bases, and 14 bases separated the two germline ends. The CDR3 runs 16 residues. The CDR3 bases are TGTGCCAGCAGCTTAGTTACGGGAGTTCGTACCGGGGAGCTGTTTTTT. Its protein is CASSLVTGVRTGELFF.

This clonotype was counted many times. The chain recombines TRBV20-1 with TRBJ2-1; 7 bases line up with TRBD2. Germline values: CDR1 DFQATT, CDR2 SNEGSKA (reference sequence). V was pared by 6 bases and J by 4 bases, with 3 bases of the junction left unmatched. The CDR3 length is 12 residues. In nucleotides, the CDR3 is TGCAGTGCGAAGCGGGGATACAATGAGCAGTTCTTC. Translated, it gives CSAKRGYNEQFF.

A few counts support this clonotype. The chain has TRBV19 and TRBJ2-2; 9 nucleotides line up with TRBD1. Losses at the gene ends were 3 bases for V and 6 bases for J; bases not matched to a gene: 2. The V gene's germline CDR1 is LNHDA and CDR2 SQIVND (reference sequence). The CDR3 is 14 amino acids. Written as DNA, the CDR3 is TGTGCCAGTAGTATCGGGACAGGGCCCGGGGAGCTGTTTTTT. Translated, it gives CASSIGTGPGELFF.

This clonotype was recorded at least ten times. This rearrangement joins TRBV20-1 to TRBJ2-7; D might be TRBD1 or TRBD2, each matching 5 bases. V was pared by 5 bases and J by 3 bases, with 23 bases between. This CDR3 contains 16 residues. Per the germline V gene, CDR1 is DFQATT and CDR2 is SNEGSKA (reference sequence). CDR3 DNA sequence: TGCAGTGCTGAGGGGATCCGACAGCTTTCTAACTACGAGCAGTACTTC. This sequence encodes CSAEGIRQLSNYEQYF.

The sample holds one count of this clonotype. A much larger clone lies a single base off, so this may be a read error. The chain's CDR3 is CASSLKWLVANTGELFF. DNA for the CDR3: TGTGCCAGCAGTTTAAAGTGGCTAGTGGCGAACACCGGGGAGCTGTTTTTT. This chain links TRBV12-3 or TRBV12-4 with TRBJ2-2, with D unclear. CDR3 length: 17 residues. V was pared by 2 bases and J by 0 bases, with 13 bases between.

This clonotype was recorded a few times. This chain joins TRBV19 and TRBJ1-1; D may be TRBD1 (6 bases). Germline V gives CDR1 LNHDA, CDR2 SQIVND (reference sequence). V was pared by 3 bases and J by 4 bases, with 15 bases between. This CDR3 contains 15 residues. The CDR3 sequence is CASSIVTGFGTEAFF. The CDR3, as DNA: TGTGCCAGTAGTATCGTTACAGGGTTTGGCACTGAAGCTTTCTTT.

This clonotype has at least ten counts. The chain couples TRBV12-3 or TRBV12-4 to TRBJ2-7, with 10 bases aligning to TRBD1. The CDR3 has 13 amino acids. V lost 7 bases and J lost 4; bases outside the gene matches: 4. CDR3 amino acids: CASTRDRGYEQYF. As DNA, the CDR3 is TGTGCCAGCACCCGGGACAGGGGTTACGAGCAGTACTTC.

In DNA form, the CDR3 reads TGCGCCAACAAACCCGGGGACAGCAACAATGAGCAGTTCTTC. Translated: CANKPGDSNNEQFF. V is TRBV5-1 and J is TRBJ2-1; TRBD1 matches 7 bases. The CDR3 length is 14 residues. Losses at the gene ends were 9 bases for V and 5 bases for J; bases not matched to a gene: 11. CDR1 and CDR2 (germline): SGHRS, YFSETQ.

The V call is TRBV6-2 or TRBV6-3, the J call TRBJ1-2; 11 bases map to TRBD1. V trimming: 5 bases; J trimming: 6 bases; junction bases outside the gene matches: 8. Germline lookup yields CDR1 MNHEY and CDR2 SVGEGT. The CDR3 consists of 15 residues. CDR3 loop: CASSDRTGGANGYTF. In DNA form, the CDR3 reads TGTGCCAGCAGTGACCGGACAGGGGGCGCGAATGGCTACACCTTC.

The chain uses TRBV15 and TRBJ1-3, with TRBD1 as a possible D gene (5 bases). The ends were cut back, 0 bases at V and 2 bases at J, with 17 bases in the middle. Germline lookup yields CDR1 LNHNV and CDR2 YYDKDF (reference sequence). The CDR3 consists of 18 residues. In DNA, the CDR3 is TGTGCCACCAGCAGAGAGGGCACAGGACTTAGCCCTGGAAACACCATATATTTT. Amino acid sequence: CATSREGTGLSPGNTIYF.

This clonotype was observed many times. This chain joins TRBV4-2 and TRBJ2-7; no clear D. Germline assignment: CDR1 LGHNA and CDR2 YNFKEQ. V dropped 0 bases and J dropped 5 bases, with 8 bases sitting between them. The CDR3 spans 13 residues. CDR3 protein: CASSQDGLNEQYF. The CDR3 DNA follows: TGTGCCAGCAGCCAAGATGGGCTGAACGAGCAGTACTTC.

The sample holds many counts of this clonotype. The rearrangement joins TRBV7-2 to TRBJ2-3, with 8 nucleotides matching TRBD2. Germline values: CDR1 SGHTA, CDR2 FQGNSA. V was clipped by 4 bases and J by 0 bases; unmatched bases: 6. The CDR3 loop spans 16 amino acids. The CDR3 loop reads CASSSRGRPSTDTQYF. In DNA form, the CDR3 reads TGTGCCAGCAGCTCGCGCGGGAGGCCCAGCACAGATACGCAGTATTTT.

This chain connects TRBV7-2 to TRBJ2-1, with a possible D match to TRBD1 (6 bases). Germline CDR1 is SGHTA and CDR2 is FQGNSA. This CDR3 has 17 amino acids. V was shortened by 1 base and J by 4 bases, with 17 bases between the two germline ends. The CDR3 nucleotides are TGTGCCAGCAGCTTAGTGGTGACAGGACAGTGGTACAATGAGCAGTTCTTC. This sequence encodes CASSLVVTGQWYNEQFF.

There are many counts of this clonotype. The rearrangement joins TRBV30 to TRBJ1-1; D unresolved. V was pared by 2 bases and J by 1 base, with 8 bases between. Germline V gene sequence: CDR1 GTSNPN, CDR2 SVGIG (reference sequence). There are 13 residues in the CDR3. The CDR3 nucleotides read TGTGCCTGGAGTCTGCTGGGGAACACTGAAGCTTTCTTT. Encoded protein: CAWSLLGNTEAFF.

This clonotype came up a few times. The chain recombines TRBV20-1 with TRBJ2-7, with 7 bases lining up with TRBD1. This CDR3 has 12 residues. The J segment lost 2 bases and the V segment lost 4 bases, leaving 2 bases of the junction unmatched. The germline V gene has CDR1 DFQATT and CDR2 SNEGSKA (reference sequence). CDR3 coding DNA: TGCAGTGCTACGGACAGGCCCTACGAGCAGTACTTC. Its protein product is CSATDRPYEQYF.